The source of this TCR beta chain is a study of cytomegalovirus exposure and HLA in healthy donors. Study as a whole: In an early release, HLA-typed donors contributed tens of millions of unique TCR sequences.

Germline lookup yields CDR1 SNHLY and CDR2 FYNNEI. The CDR3 consists of 14 residues. The V and J ends lost 3 bases and 4 bases respectively, with 10 bases between them. Whole-study findings and limits: It was reported that the classifier diagnosed cytomegalovirus status with high specificity and sensitivity in both the original and validation cohorts. The authors listed about 170 TCR beta chains as cytomegalovirus-associated.

The PCR was carried out with 60 Vbeta primers and 13 Jbeta primers. Measured with immunoSEQ multiplex PCR; TCRdb has only the in-frame clones, and not every one. This table has approximately 120,000 clones, 10% to 13% appearing once. This clone was observed a few times. Its antigen remains unidentified. The chain joins TRBV2 to TRBJ1-5; D not resolved. The specimen was PBMCs. The sequence was collected from a woman between 18 and 30 years old in good health and CMV-seropositive. The CDR3 loop reads CASSDGRMNQPQHF. DNA for the CDR3: TGTGCCAGCAGTGACGGCAGGATGAATCAGCCCCAGCATTTT. Together with reference TRBV2 and TRBJ1-5, the CDR3 gives the full variable domain: EPEVTQTPSHQVTQMGQEVILRCVPISNHLYFYWYRQILGQKVEFLVSFYNNEISEKSEIFDDQFSVERPDGSNFTLKIRSTKLEDSAMYFCASSDGRMNQPQHFGDGTRLSIL.